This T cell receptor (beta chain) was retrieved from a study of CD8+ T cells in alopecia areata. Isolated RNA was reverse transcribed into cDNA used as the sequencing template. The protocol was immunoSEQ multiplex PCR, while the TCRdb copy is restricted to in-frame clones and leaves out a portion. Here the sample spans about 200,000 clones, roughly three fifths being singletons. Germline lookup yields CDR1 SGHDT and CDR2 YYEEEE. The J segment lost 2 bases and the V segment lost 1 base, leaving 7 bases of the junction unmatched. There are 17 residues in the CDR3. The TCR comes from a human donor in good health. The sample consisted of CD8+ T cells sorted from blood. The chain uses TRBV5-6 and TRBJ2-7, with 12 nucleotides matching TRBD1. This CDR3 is CASSLYGTGGWAYEQYF. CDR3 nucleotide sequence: TGTGCCAGCAGCTTGTATGGGACAGGGGGCTGGGCCTACGAGCAGTACTTC.